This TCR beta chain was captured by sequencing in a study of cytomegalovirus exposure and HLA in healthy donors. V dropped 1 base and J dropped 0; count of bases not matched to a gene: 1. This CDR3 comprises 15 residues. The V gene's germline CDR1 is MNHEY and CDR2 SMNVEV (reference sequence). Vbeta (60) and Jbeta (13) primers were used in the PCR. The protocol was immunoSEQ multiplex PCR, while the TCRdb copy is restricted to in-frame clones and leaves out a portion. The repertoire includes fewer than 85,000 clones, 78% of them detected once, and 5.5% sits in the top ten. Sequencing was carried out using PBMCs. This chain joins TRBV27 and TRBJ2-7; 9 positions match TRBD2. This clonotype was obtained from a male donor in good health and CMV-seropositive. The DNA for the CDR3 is TGTGCCAGCAGTTTATTAGCGGGGGCCTCCTACGAGCAGTACTTC. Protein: CASSLLAGASYEQYF.